This T cell receptor beta chain stems from a study of chemoradiotherapy in HPV16-positive cancers. Study-level background: Functional T-cell assays on a couple of HPV16-positive patients' cells defined candidate HPV-specific clones and common TCR motifs. Overall study findings and caveats: Only a couple of HPV16-positive patients supplied the functional HPV-specificity definition.

This clone appeared once. Its antigen is undetermined. Samples were taken several times over chemoradiotherapy. Sequencing was performed with immunoSEQ multiplex PCR; in TCRdb, only in-frame clones are kept and a portion is missing. The sample lists tens of thousands of clones; about 88% were seen once. The origin of this receptor is a human donor with HPV-associated anogenital cancer. The material sequenced was blood, taken from a patient who underwent chemoradiotherapy.

The CDR3 spells CATSGGEGTEAFF. The CDR3 DNA reads as TGTGCCACCAGCGGAGGGGAGGGCACTGAAGCTTTCTTT. The chain links TRBV15 to TRBJ1-1; perhaps TRBD1 as D (5 bases). This CDR3 spans 13 amino acids. V was clipped by 5 bases and J by 4 bases, with 11 bases between them. Germline V gene sequence: CDR1 LNHNV, CDR2 YYDKDF (reference sequence).